This entry concerns a single TCR beta chain. Its target is unknown. This CDR3 spans 14 amino acids. From germline, CDR1 is MNHEY and CDR2 SMNVEV (reference sequence). With 5 bases removed from V and 0 bases from J, the gap between germline ends came to 11 bases. The data originate from a study of shared clonotypes between healthy human individuals. Study-wide points: Naive CD4 clonotype sharing across a few donors was around 5.5%.

The input for sorted-subset replicate PCRs was 150 to 200 ng DNA, 30,000 or so T cell genomes. TCRdb's copy holds only in-frame clones and misses some; the assay was immunoSEQ multiplex PCR. The table records 630,000 or so clones, 95% to 98% of them present only once. CD8 cells classed as naive were CD45RO-negative and positively selected for CCR7, excluding terminally differentiated effector memory CD45RA+ cells. The genes are TRBV27 and TRBJ2-7, with D possibly called TRBD1 or TRBD2 (5 bases each). The TCR comes from a man aged 25 to 45 in good health. The sequenced sample consisted of naive CD8+ T cells sorted from blood. The CDR3 region is CASSPGRNSYEQYF. The CDR3 DNA is TGTGCCAGCAGTCCGGGACGGAACTCCTACGAGCAGTACTTC.